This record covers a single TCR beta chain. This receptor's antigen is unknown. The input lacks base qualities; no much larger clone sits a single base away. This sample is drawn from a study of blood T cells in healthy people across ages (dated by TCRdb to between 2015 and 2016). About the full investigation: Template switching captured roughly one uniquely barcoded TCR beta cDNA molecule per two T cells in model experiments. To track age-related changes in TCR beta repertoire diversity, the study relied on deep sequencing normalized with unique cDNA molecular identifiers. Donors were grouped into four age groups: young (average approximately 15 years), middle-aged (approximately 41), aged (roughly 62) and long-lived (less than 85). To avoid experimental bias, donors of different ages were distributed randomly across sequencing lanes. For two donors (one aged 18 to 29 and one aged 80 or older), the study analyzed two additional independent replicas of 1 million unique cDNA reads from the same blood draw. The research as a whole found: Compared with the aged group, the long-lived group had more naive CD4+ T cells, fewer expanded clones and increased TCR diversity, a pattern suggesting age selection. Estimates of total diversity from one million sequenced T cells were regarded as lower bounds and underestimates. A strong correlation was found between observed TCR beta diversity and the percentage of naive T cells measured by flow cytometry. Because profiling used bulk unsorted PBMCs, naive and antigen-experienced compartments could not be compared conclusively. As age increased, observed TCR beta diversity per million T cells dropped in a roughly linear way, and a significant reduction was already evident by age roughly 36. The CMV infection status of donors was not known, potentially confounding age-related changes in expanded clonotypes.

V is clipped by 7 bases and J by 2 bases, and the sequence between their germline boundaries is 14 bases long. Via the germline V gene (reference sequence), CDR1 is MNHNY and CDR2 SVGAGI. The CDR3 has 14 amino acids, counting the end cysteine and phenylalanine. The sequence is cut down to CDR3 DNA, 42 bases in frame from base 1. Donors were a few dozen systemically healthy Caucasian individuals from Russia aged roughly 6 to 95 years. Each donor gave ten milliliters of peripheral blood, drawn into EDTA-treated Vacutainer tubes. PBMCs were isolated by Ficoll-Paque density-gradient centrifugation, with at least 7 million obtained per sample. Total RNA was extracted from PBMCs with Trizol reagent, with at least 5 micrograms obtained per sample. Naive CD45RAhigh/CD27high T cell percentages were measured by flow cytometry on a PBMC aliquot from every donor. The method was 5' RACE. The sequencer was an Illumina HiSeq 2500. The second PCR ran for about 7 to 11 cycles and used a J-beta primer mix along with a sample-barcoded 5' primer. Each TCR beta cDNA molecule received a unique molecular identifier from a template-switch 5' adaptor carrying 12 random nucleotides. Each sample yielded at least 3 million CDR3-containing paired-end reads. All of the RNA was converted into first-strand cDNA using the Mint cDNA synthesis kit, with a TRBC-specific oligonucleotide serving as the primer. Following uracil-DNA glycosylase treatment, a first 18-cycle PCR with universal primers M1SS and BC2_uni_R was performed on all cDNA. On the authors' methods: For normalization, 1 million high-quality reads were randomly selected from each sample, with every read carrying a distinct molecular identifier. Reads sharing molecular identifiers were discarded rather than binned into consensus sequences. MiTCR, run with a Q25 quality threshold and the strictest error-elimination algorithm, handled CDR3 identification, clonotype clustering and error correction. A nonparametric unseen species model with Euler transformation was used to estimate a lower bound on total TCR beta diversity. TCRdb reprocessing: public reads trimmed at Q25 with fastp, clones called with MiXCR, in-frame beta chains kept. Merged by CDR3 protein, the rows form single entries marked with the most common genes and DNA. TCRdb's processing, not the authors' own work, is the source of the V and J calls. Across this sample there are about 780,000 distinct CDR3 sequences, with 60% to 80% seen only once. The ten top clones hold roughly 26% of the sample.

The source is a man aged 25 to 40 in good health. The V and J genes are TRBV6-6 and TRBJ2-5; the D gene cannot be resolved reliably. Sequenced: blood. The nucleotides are TGTGCCAGCACGGGCGGATTTACTCAAGAGACCCAGTACTTC. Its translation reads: CASTGGFTQETQYF.